This T cell receptor beta chain was captured by sequencing in a study of T cells after yellow fever vaccination. At the level of the study: In the case of low-cell-number fractions, SMART-Seq v4 Ultra Low Input was used for preparation. General study findings and limits: It was a weaker secondary response, yet one that peaked faster, at day 5 versus 15. Within the sorted memory subsets, almost all vaccine-responding clonotypes could not be detected on day 0.

The germline CDR1 and CDR2 sequences are SEHNR and FQNEAQ (reference sequence). This CDR3 is 16 amino acids long. With V trimmed by 1 base and J by 5 bases, 8 bases remained unmatched. The 5'RACE template-switching step produced TCR cDNA and added a universal primer site and UMIs. TCRdb passed the 5' RACE reads through MiXCR, listing each CDR3 protein once. The profile shows 25,000 to 30,000 distinct CDR3 sequences, 4.5% of them singletons. This clonotype was seen many times. V and J are TRBV7-9 and TRBJ2-5; 9 nucleotides agree with TRBD2. The receptor comes from a man younger than 35 who received the YFV17D yellow fever vaccine. This sample comprised PBMCs, either bulk or a sorted T-cell subset (CD4+, CD8+, memory, or dextramer-sorted; not recorded which), obtained on the day of the yellow fever booster vaccination. The CDR3 spells CASSLGTGGLAETQYF. The DNA for the CDR3 is TGTGCCAGCAGCTTAGGGACCGGTGGACTAGCGGAGACCCAGTACTTC.